The 13 T cell receptor beta chains reported below all come from one sample, sequenced in a study of blood T cell repertoires in COVID-19. This table comes from immunoSEQ multiplex PCR, and its TCRdb copy is limited to in-frame clones, with some not included. The repertoire has about 160,000 clones, 82% of them found once; the top ten carry 15%. The material sequenced was peripheral blood. These receptors were taken from a human donor with acute or convalescent COVID-19. The donor label of this sample is uncertain.

The chain is built from TRBV7-2 and TRBJ1-6; D is ambiguous. Trimming took 4 bases from V and 7 from J, leaving 8 bases between them. The CDR3 extends over 13 amino acids. Germline V gives CDR1 SGHTA, CDR2 FQGNSA. The CDR3, as DNA: TGTGCCAGCAGCTCGTCAGCGAATTCACCCCTCCACTTT. Amino acid sequence: CASSSSANSPLHF.

This chain uses TRBV19 with TRBJ2-7; the match to TRBD1 covers 10 bases. The CDR3 extends over 16 amino acids. Trimming at V came to 5 bases and at J to 2 bases, leaving 9 bases not matched to a gene. The germline gives CDR1 LNHDA, CDR2 SQIVND (reference sequence). Here the CDR3 DNA reads TGTGCCAGTAGTGATTGGGACAGGGGCGGACCCTACGAGCAGTACTTC. Protein product: CASSDWDRGGPYEQYF.

V usage is TRBV6-5 and J usage is TRBJ1-5; D call uncertain. The CDR3 contains 14 residues. CDR1 is MNHEY and CDR2 is SVGAGI in the germline V gene. Trimming pared 7 bases from V and 5 bases from J, leaving 15 bases between. CDR3 sequence reads: CASKRRAGDQPQHF. For the CDR3, the DNA is TGTGCCAGCAAGAGGAGGGCAGGTGATCAGCCCCAGCATTTT.

J is TRBJ1-4 and V is TRBV10-3; 7 bases line up with TRBD1. CDR1 ENHRY and CDR2 SYGVKD come from the germline V gene. Trimming cost V 5 bases and J 5 bases; bases outside gene matches: 2. The CDR3 sequence is 13 residues long. The CDR3 nucleotides are TGTGCCATCAGTTTACAGGGGAATGAAAAACTGTTTTTT. It codes for CAISLQGNEKLFF.

The chain joins TRBV4-1 to TRBJ2-7; D unclear. Germline V lookup: CDR1 MGHRA, CDR2 YSYEKL. The CDR3 consists of 13 residues. Trimming left V 1 base short and J 3 bases short, with 7 bases between. The CDR3 region has the DNA TGCGCCAGCAGCCAAGGACTGAACTACGAGCAGTACTTC. Its translation is CASSQGLNYEQYF.

Turning to this clone: This same CDR3 is encoded by further DNA sequences in the sample. The rearrangement links TRBV9 to TRBJ1-1, with unresolved D. The CDR3 has 14 amino acids. The V gene's germline CDR1 is SGDLS and CDR2 YYNGEE. V was shortened by 4 bases and J by 4 bases, with 14 bases between the two germline ends. The CDR3 sequence is CASSPRSGGTEAFF. As DNA, the CDR3 is TGTGCCAGCAGCCCTCGGTCCGGCGGCACTGAAGCTTTCTTT.

This rearrangement joins TRBV6-5 to TRBJ2-2; 10 bases fit TRBD1. V was clipped by 6 bases and J by 4 bases; unmatched bases: 5. The CDR3 sequence is 15 residues long. Per germline, CDR1 MNHEY and CDR2 SVGAGI. The CDR3 DNA reads TGTGCCAGCAGACCGGGACAGGGGTTCACCGGGGAGCTGTTTTTT. It encodes CASRPGQGFTGELFF.

The chain combines TRBV6-5 with TRBJ2-7, with 12 bases identical to TRBD2. This CDR3 is 13 amino acids long. CDR1 MNHEY and CDR2 SVGAGI come from the germline V gene. V dropped 5 bases and J dropped 6; count of bases not matched to a gene: 2. CDR3 loop: CASSTSGGIEQYF. Here the CDR3 DNA reads TGTGCCAGCAGTACTAGCGGGGGGATCGAGCAGTACTTC.

The count of this clone is one. The rearrangement uses TRBV5-6 and TRBJ1-2; 8 bases map to TRBD1. Germline V gene data show CDR1 as SGHDT and CDR2 as YYEEEE. The CDR3 is 15 amino acids. The junction had 9 bases not matched to a gene; V was cut back by 4 bases and J by 4 bases. The CDR3 here is CASSKQGVIIYGYTF. The CDR3 coding sequence is TGTGCCAGCAGCAAACAGGGGGTAATTATCTATGGCTACACCTTC.

In the case of this clone: In the same sample, other DNA sequences code for this CDR3. The J gene is TRBJ2-7, the V gene TRBV20-1; D unclear. V lost 5 bases, J lost 0 bases, and 5 bases lay in between. CDR1 and CDR2 from the germline V gene are DFQATT and SNEGSKA (reference sequence). This CDR3 has 11 amino acids. CDR3 sequence: CSASSSYEQYF. The CDR3 nucleotides are TGCAGTGCTTCGAGCTCCTACGAGCAGTACTTC.

V gene TRBV10-3 combines with J gene TRBJ1-1, with D maybe TRBD1 (6 bases). The CDR3 totals 13 residues. CDR1 is ENHRY and CDR2 is SYGVKD in the germline V gene. Trimming took off 10 bases at V and 3 bases at J, with 15 bases between the two ends. In nucleotides, the CDR3 is TGTGCCACGACAACAGGGTTTGACACTGAAGCTTTCTTT. Translating it yields CATTTGFDTEAFF.

The chain links TRBV9 to TRBJ1-2; 10 nucleotides agree with TRBD1. V was pared by 0 bases and J by 2 bases, with 1 base of the junction left unmatched. The CDR3 spans 15 residues. CDR1 and CDR2 (germline): SGDLS, YYNGEE. The CDR3 region is CASSVGTGGNYGYTF. The CDR3, as DNA: TGTGCCAGCAGCGTAGGGACAGGGGGAAACTATGGCTACACCTTC. The full variable domain, completed using reference TRBV9 and TRBJ1-2, is DSGVTQTPKHLITATGQRVTLRCSPRSGDLSVYWYQQSLDQGLQFLIQYYNGEERAKGNILERFSAQQFPDLHSELNLSSLELGDSALYFCASSVGTGGNYGYTFGSGTRLTVV.

The chain employs TRBV12-3 or TRBV12-4 and TRBJ1-2; D not resolved. The CDR3 spans 13 residues. Trimming took off 4 bases at V and 3 bases at J, with 9 bases between the two ends. CDR3 residues: CASSSPFDYGYTF. Written as DNA, the CDR3 is TGTGCCAGCAGTTCCCCGTTCGACTATGGCTACACCTTC.